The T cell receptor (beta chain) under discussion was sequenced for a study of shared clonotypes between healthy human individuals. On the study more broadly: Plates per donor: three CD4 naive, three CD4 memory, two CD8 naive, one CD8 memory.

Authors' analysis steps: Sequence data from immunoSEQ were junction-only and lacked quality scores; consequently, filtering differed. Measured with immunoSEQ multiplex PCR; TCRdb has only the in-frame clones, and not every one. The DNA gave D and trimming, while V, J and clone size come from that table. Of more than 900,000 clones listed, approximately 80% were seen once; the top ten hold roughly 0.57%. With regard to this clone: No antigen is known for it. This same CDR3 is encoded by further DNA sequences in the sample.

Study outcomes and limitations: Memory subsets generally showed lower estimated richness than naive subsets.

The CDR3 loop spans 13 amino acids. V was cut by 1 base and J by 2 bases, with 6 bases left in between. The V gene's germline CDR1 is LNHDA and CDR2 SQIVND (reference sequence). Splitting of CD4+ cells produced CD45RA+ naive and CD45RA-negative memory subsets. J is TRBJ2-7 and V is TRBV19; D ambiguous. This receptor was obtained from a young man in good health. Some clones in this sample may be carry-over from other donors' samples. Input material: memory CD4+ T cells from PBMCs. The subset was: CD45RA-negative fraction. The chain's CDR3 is CASSIGTPYEQYF. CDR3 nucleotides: TGTGCCAGTAGTATAGGGACCCCCTACGAGCAGTACTTC.